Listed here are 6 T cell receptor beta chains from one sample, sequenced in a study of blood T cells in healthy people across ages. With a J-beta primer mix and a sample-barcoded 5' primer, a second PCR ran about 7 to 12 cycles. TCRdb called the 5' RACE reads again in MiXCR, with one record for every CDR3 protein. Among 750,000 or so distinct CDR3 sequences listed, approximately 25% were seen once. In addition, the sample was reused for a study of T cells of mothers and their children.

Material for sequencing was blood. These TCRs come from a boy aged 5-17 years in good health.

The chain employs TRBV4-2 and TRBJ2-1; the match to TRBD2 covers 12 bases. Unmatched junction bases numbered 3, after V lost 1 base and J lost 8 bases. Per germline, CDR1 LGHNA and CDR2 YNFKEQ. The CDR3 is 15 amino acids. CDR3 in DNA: TGTGCCAGCAGCCAAGCTAGCGGGGGGGCCTATGAGCAGTTCTTC. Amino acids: CASSQASGGAYEQFF.

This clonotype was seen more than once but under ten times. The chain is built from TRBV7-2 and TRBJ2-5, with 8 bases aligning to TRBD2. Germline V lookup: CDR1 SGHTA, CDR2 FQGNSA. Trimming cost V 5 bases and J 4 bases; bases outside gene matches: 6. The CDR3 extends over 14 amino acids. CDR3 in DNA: TGTGCCAGCAGCGAGGACAGCGGGAGAGAGACCCAGTACTTC. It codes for CASSEDSGRETQYF.

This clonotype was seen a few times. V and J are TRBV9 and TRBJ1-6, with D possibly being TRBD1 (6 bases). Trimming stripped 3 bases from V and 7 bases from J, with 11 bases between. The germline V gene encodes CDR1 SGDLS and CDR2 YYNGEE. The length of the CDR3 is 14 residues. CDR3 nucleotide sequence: TGTGCCAGCAGCGGACAGGCAGGGAATTCACCCCTCCACTTT. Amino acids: CASSGQAGNSPLHF.

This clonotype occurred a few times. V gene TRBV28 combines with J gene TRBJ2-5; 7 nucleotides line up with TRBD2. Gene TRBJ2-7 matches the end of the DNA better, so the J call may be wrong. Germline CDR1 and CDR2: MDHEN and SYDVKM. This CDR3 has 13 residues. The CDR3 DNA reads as TGTGCCTGTGCTAGCGGTTTCATCCGCGAGCAGTACTTC. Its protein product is CACASGFIREQYF.

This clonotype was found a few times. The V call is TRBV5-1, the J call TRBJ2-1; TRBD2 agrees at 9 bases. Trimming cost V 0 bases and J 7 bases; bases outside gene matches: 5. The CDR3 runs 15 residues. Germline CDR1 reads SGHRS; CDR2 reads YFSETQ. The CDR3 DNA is TGCGCCAGCAGCTTGGTGCGGGGGGGCTTGAATGAGCAGTTCTTC. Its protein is CASSLVRGGLNEQFF.

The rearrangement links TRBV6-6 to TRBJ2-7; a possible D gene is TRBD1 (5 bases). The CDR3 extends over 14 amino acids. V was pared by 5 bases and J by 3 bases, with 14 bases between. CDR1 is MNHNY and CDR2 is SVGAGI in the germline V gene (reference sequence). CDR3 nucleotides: TGTGCCAGCAGTCCTGAGACAGACCACTACGAGCAGTACTTC. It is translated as CASSPETDHYEQYF.